One sample yielded the 31 T cell receptor beta chains listed below, sequenced in a study of technical replicates of blood from a few donors. Repertoires were generated with immunoSEQ multiplex PCR, while TCRdb's copy carries only in-frame clones and drops some. The table shows some 48,000 clones, with roughly 95% occurring only once. Sequences were obtained from T cells isolated from PBMCs. The source is a human donor in good health.

J is TRBJ2-7 and V is TRBV5-1; D perhaps matches TRBD2 (6 bases). Germline CDR1 and CDR2: SGHRS and YFSETQ. V dropped 0 bases and J dropped 3 bases, with 13 bases sitting between them. This CDR3 region has 15 residues. This CDR3 reads CASSLGPGVIYEQYF. The CDR3 DNA follows: TGCGCCAGCAGCTTGGGTCCGGGAGTCATCTACGAGCAGTACTTC.

The V call is TRBV11-3, the J call TRBJ2-2; 10 bases map to TRBD1. There are 17 residues in the CDR3. Germline trimming cut 5 bases from V and 6 bases from J; bases unmatched to any gene: 12. Germline lookup yields CDR1 SGHNT and CDR2 YENEEA. The DNA of the CDR3 is TGTGCCAGCAGCCCCCGTCGCGGACAGGGGGGATCCGGGGAGCTGTTTTTT. This gives the protein CASSPRRGQGGSGELFF.

V gene TRBV15 combines with J gene TRBJ2-7, with TRBD2 matching 9 bases. The V gene's germline CDR1 is LNHNV and CDR2 YYDKDF (reference sequence). The J segment lost 3 bases and the V segment lost 5 bases, leaving 5 bases of the junction unmatched. The CDR3 is made up of 14 amino acids. The CDR3 region is CATSLYSGSYEQYF. CDR3 bases: TGTGCCACCAGCTTGTATAGCGGGAGCTACGAGCAGTACTTC.

The chain carries TRBV4-1 and TRBJ2-7, with D maybe TRBD1 (6 bases). This CDR3 has 14 residues. V lost 2 bases, J lost 0 bases, and 8 bases lay in between. Germline-derived CDR1 and CDR2 are MGHRA and YSYEKL. The CDR3 is CASSQRTDSYEQYF. The CDR3, as DNA: TGCGCCAGCAGCCAACGGACAGACTCCTACGAGCAGTACTTC.

V usage is TRBV7-3 and J usage is TRBJ2-1; the match to TRBD2 covers 14 bases. CDR3 length: 15 amino acids. V shed 4 bases, J shed 10 bases, and the junction held 6 bases outside the gene matches. Germline assignment: CDR1 SGHTA and CDR2 FQGTGA. The CDR3 reads CASSSGLAGAGEQFF. The CDR3 DNA reads TGTGCCAGCAGCTCGGGACTAGCGGGAGCAGGGGAGCAGTTCTTC. The variable domain in full, with the rest retrieved from reference TRBV7-3 and TRBJ2-1, is GAGVSQTPSNKVTEKGKYVELRCDPISGHTALYWYRQSLGQGPEFLIYFQGTGAADDSGLPNDRFFAVRPEGSVSTLKIQRTERGDSAVYLCASSSGLAGAGEQFFGPGTRLTVL.

The DNA of the CDR3 is TGCAGCTTTAATACAGGGGGTATTAGCTCCTACGAGCAGTACTTC. Translating gives CSFNTGGISSYEQYF. The V and J genes are TRBV29-1 and TRBJ2-7, with TRBD1 matching over 8 bases. Germline CDR1 is SQVTM and CDR2 is ANQGSEA. V lost 8 bases and J lost 0; bases outside the gene matches: 12. The CDR3 sequence is 15 residues long.

V and J are TRBV29-1 and TRBJ2-7, with D possibly TRBD1 on 6 matching bases. Looked up from germline, CDR1 is SQVTM and CDR2 is ANQGSEA. The V end lost 7 bases, the J end lost 2 bases, and 15 bases lay between the germline ends. The CDR3 extends over 13 amino acids. DNA of the CDR3: TGCAGCGCCCAGGGGACGGGCACCTACGAGCAGTACTTC. It is translated as CSAQGTGTYEQYF.

The chain has TRBV4-3 and TRBJ2-4; D ambiguous. V lost 2 bases and J 0 bases, leaving 11 bases between the germline ends. The germline V gene encodes CDR1 LGHNA and CDR2 YSLEER. The CDR3 length is 16 residues. CDR3 nucleotide sequence: TGCGCCAGCAGCCAATCTTTTCCCTTAGCCAAAAACATTCAGTACTTC. The encoded protein is CASSQSFPLAKNIQYF.

This clone was detected only a few times. This chain uses TRBV28 with TRBJ2-3, with 13 bases aligning to TRBD2. The CDR3 has 16 amino acids. Losses at the gene ends were 5 bases for V and 7 bases for J; bases not matched to a gene: 9. From germline, CDR1 is MDHEN and CDR2 SYDVKM. CDR3 nucleotide sequence: TGTGCCAGCAGTCCTAGGACTAGCGGGAGCCAAAATACGCAGTATTTT. Encoded protein: CASSPRTSGSQNTQYF.

The chain recombines TRBV5-1 with TRBJ1-1; maybe TRBD1 (6 bases). Trimming left V 0 bases short and J 6 bases short, with 12 bases between. The germline V gene encodes CDR1 SGHRS and CDR2 YFSETQ. The CDR3 is made up of 14 amino acids. CDR3 coding DNA: TGCGCCAGCAGCTTGGGGACAGAGATTCCTGAAGCTTTCTTT. Translating gives CASSLGTEIPEAFF.

The chain combines TRBV4-3 with TRBJ1-2; D might be TRBD1 (6 bases). Looked up from germline, CDR1 is LGHNA and CDR2 is YSLEER. With 0 bases removed from V and 8 bases from J, the gap between germline ends came to 16 bases. The CDR3 totals 15 residues. CDR3 in amino acids: CASSQDGLTRGGYTF. In nucleotides, the CDR3 is TGCGCCAGCAGCCAAGACGGGTTAACCAGGGGAGGCTACACCTTC.

The table lists this clone with a count of one. V is TRBV28 and J is TRBJ1-1; unclear D gene. The CDR3 contains 14 residues. V was shortened by 5 bases and J by 2 bases, with 12 bases between the two germline ends. Germline CDR1 and CDR2: MDHEN and SYDVKM. CDR3 bases: TGTGCCAGCAGTCAGGCCCGGTCTAACACTGAAGCTTTCTTT. Encoded protein: CASSQARSNTEAFF.

The CDR3 nucleotides are TGTGCCAGCAGCTTAGCTCAGTCACCCTACAATGAGCAGTTCTTC. Residues: CASSLAQSPYNEQFF. The genes are TRBV7-8 and TRBJ2-1; no firm D call. CDR1 SGHVS and CDR2 FQNEAQ come from the germline V gene. The CDR3 covers 15 residues. V was trimmed by 0 bases and J by 2 bases, leaving 8 bases between them.

This clone has just one count. The V and J genes are TRBV4-1 and TRBJ2-2, with D perhaps matching TRBD1 (7 bases). V lost 6 bases to trimming and J lost 7 bases, with 15 bases between them. The length of the CDR3 is 14 residues. Germline V lookup: CDR1 MGHRA, CDR2 YSYEKL. The CDR3 loop is CASRRPGGSGELFF. CDR3 coding DNA: TGCGCCAGCAGACGACCAGGGGGGAGCGGGGAGCTGTTTTTT.

CDR3 coding DNA: TGTGCCAGCAGTTATAAAGCGGGAGTGTCCTACAATGAGCAGTTCTTC. Its translation: CASSYKAGVSYNEQFF. J is TRBJ2-1 and V is TRBV6-6; 8 bases map to TRBD2. The CDR3 is 16 amino acids. V was pared by 3 bases and J by 1 base, with 5 bases of the junction left unmatched. Germline V lookup: CDR1 MNHNY, CDR2 SVGAGI (reference sequence).

The chain couples TRBV30 to TRBJ1-2; no reliable D call. The length of the CDR3 is 13 residues. Per germline, CDR1 GTSNPN and CDR2 SVGIG (reference sequence). Trimming removed 0 bases from V and 3 bases from J, with 8 bases in between. CDR3 amino acids: CAWSVGQDYGYTF. The CDR3 coding sequence is TGTGCCTGGAGTGTAGGCCAGGACTATGGCTACACCTTC.

The chain has TRBV4-2 and TRBJ1-1; possibly TRBD1 for D (6 bases). CDR1 and CDR2 from the germline V gene are LGHNA and YNFKEQ. V dropped 0 bases and J dropped 4 bases, with 15 bases sitting between them. The CDR3 spans 16 residues. The CDR3 nucleotides are TGTGCCAGCAGCCAAGAAAGTTTCAGGGGCAGCACTGAAGCTTTCTTT. Its protein is CASSQESFRGSTEAFF.

As regards this clone: At one end the junction does not follow the germline gene, possibly because of a read error. V is TRBV7-7 and J is TRBJ2-1, with D tentatively TRBD2 (6 bases). CDR1 is SSHAT, CDR2 FNYEAQ, per germline (reference sequence). CDR3 length: 16 residues. DNA for the CDR3: TGTGCTAGCAGCTTAAGGTGGTATAGCGGCGACAATGAGCAGTTCTTC. Residues: CASSLRWYSGDNEQFF.

The chain joins TRBV28 to TRBJ2-7, with TRBD1 matching 7 bases. CDR1 and CDR2 from the germline V gene are MDHEN and SYDVKM. The junction had 4 bases not matched to a gene; V was cut back by 1 base and J by 1 base. The CDR3 length is 15 residues. CDR3 region: CASSLSPGGSYEQYF. The CDR3 DNA is TGTGCCAGCAGTTTATCCCCAGGGGGATCCTACGAGCAGTACTTC.

The CDR3 DNA reads TGTGCCAGCAGCGGACAGGGAGTAGGTACTGAAGCTTTCTTT. It specifies CASSGQGVGTEAFF. The chain links TRBV6-1 to TRBJ1-1; 8 bases agree with TRBD1. V was clipped by 6 bases and J by 5 bases; unmatched bases: 8. The germline CDR1 and CDR2 sequences are MNHNS and SASEGT. This CDR3 is 14 amino acids long.

V usage is TRBV4-1 and J usage is TRBJ2-7, with 8 bases aligning to TRBD1. The CDR3 sequence is 17 residues long. With V trimmed by 0 bases and J by 3 bases, 10 bases remained unmatched. Germline CDR1 is MGHRA and CDR2 is YSYEKL. DNA of the CDR3: TGCGCCAGCAGCCAAGAGGGGGGACAGGCCAAATACTACGAGCAGTACTTC. Translated, it gives CASSQEGGQAKYYEQYF.

A single count supports this clone. This chain connects TRBV11-3 to TRBJ2-1; 7 positions agree with TRBD2. The trim removed 0 bases at V and 2 bases at J, leaving 13 bases unmatched. This CDR3 spans 19 amino acids. Germline assignment: CDR1 SGHNT and CDR2 YENEEA. This CDR3 reads CASSLDGAGLVGTYNEQFF. The CDR3 DNA sequence: TGTGCCAGCAGCTTAGACGGGGCAGGACTAGTCGGAACCTACAATGAGCAGTTCTTC.

This chain uses TRBV28 with TRBJ1-2; the match to TRBD1 covers 9 bases. Trimming took 7 bases from V and 8 from J; bases not matched to a gene: 11. Germline V gene sequence: CDR1 MDHEN, CDR2 SYDVKM. The CDR3 has 14 amino acids. The CDR3 protein is CASTTGQGLDGYTF. CDR3 nucleotides: TGTGCCAGCACCACAGGACAGGGGCTGGACGGCTACACCTTC.

V usage is TRBV6-5 and J usage is TRBJ1-5, with TRBD1 matching 10 bases. Germline V gene data show CDR1 as MNHEY and CDR2 as SVGAGI. V lost 6 bases and J lost 0; bases outside the gene matches: 2. CDR3 size: 15 residues. Here the CDR3 reads CASRGQGDSNQPQHF. The CDR3 DNA reads TGTGCCAGCAGAGGACAGGGGGATAGCAATCAGCCCCAGCATTTT.

V gene TRBV10-3 combines with J gene TRBJ2-3, with 7 bases matching TRBD1. The CDR3 has 14 residues. Per the germline V gene, CDR1 is ENHRY and CDR2 is SYGVKD. V was pared by 2 bases and J by 6 bases, with 5 bases of the junction left unmatched. In DNA form, the CDR3 reads TGTGCCATCAGTGAGGGCAGGGGGTATGATACGCAGTATTTT. Translation: CAISEGRGYDTQYF.

This chain joins TRBV5-4 and TRBJ2-7; 9 bases agree with TRBD2. The germline CDR1 and CDR2 sequences are SGHNT and YYREEE (reference sequence). The CDR3 runs 15 residues. Trimming took 5 bases from V and 4 from J; bases not matched to a gene: 10. The CDR3 is CASRLAGRPKYEQYF. In DNA, the CDR3 is TGTGCCAGCAGGCTAGCGGGACGTCCTAAGTACGAGCAGTACTTC.

This sequence joins TRBV7-3 and TRBJ1-1; 7 bases are a match to TRBD1. The CDR3 sequence is 13 residues long. Germline CDR1 SGHTA, CDR2 FQGTGA. Trimming took 5 bases from V and 4 from J; bases not matched to a gene: 4. The CDR3 protein is CASSPTGATEAFF. In DNA, the CDR3 is TGTGCCAGCAGCCCCACAGGGGCCACTGAAGCTTTCTTT.

By sample share, this clone is medium-sized. The chain joins TRBV7-9 to TRBJ2-7; 9 bases map to TRBD1. CDR1 is SEHNR and CDR2 is FQNEAQ in the germline V gene (reference sequence). V shed 6 bases and J 2 bases; nucleotides not matched to a gene: 5. The CDR3 spans 14 residues. CDR3 amino acids: CASRGQGGTYEQYF. The CDR3 bases are TGTGCCAGCAGGGGACAGGGAGGAACCTACGAGCAGTACTTC.

The V and J genes are TRBV25-1 and TRBJ1-5, with unresolved D. V was pared by 2 bases and J by 2 bases, with 10 bases between. The CDR3 sequence is 15 residues long. CDR1 is MGHDK and CDR2 is SYGVNS in the germline V gene. Here the CDR3 reads CASSESPVGNQPQHF. The DNA of the CDR3 is TGTGCCAGCAGTGAAAGCCCCGTAGGCAATCAGCCCCAGCATTTT.

The gene calls are TRBV6-5 and TRBJ1-2; D gene ambiguous. The CDR3 has 12 amino acids. Trimming removed 8 bases from V and 2 bases from J, with 9 bases in between. Per the germline V gene, CDR1 is MNHEY and CDR2 is SVGAGI. CDR3 region: CASRQANYGYTF. CDR3 nucleotides: TGTGCCAGCCGCCAAGCCAACTATGGCTACACCTTC.

V and J are TRBV6-5 and TRBJ2-7; 8 bases align to TRBD1. The trim removed 10 bases at V and 0 bases at J, leaving 8 bases unmatched. Germline values: CDR1 MNHEY, CDR2 SVGAGI. The CDR3 length is 14 residues. CDR3 loop: CAIRRQGSSYEQYF. CDR3 DNA sequence: TGTGCCATTCGCCGACAGGGGAGCTCCTACGAGCAGTACTTC.